This is a list of T cell receptor beta chains from one sample in a study of blood T cell repertoires in COVID-19. Assay: immunoSEQ multiplex PCR; the TCRdb copy retains only in-frame clones and omits some. In the table there are approximately 120,000 clones, around 83% of which are singletons. Sequences were obtained from peripheral blood. The source of these receptors is a woman aged 80 or older with active or convalescent COVID-19. CDR3s include the opening cysteine and the closing phenylalanine or tryptophan. D genes are given only for firm matches. Clone size is stated in some rows and not others, as once, few, many or a class when expanded.

clone_size,d_call,j_call,v_call,cdr3_nt,cdr3_aa
once,.,TRBJ2-2,TRBV7-9,TGTGCCAGCAGCTTAAGGAGAAGGAACACCGGGGAGCTGTTTTTT,CASSLRRRNTGELFF
.,.,TRBJ2-7,TRBV19,TGTGCCACCAAGGAGACTCTCCTATCCTACGAGCAGTACTTC,CATKETLLSYEQYF
.,TRBD1,TRBJ2-7,TRBV5-6,TGTGCCAGCAGCTTGATTGGGACAGGGAGTGACGAGCAGTACTTC,CASSLIGTGSDEQYF
.,TRBD1,TRBJ2-3,TRBV5-4,TGTGCCAGCAGCCGGGACAGTCGCACAGATACGCAGTATTTT,CASSRDSRTDTQYF
.,.,TRBJ2-7,TRBV10-1,TGCGCCAGCAGTGATAACTACGAGCAGTACTTC,CASSDNYEQYF
.,TRBD1,TRBJ1-5,TRBV19,TGTGCCAGTAGTGATCCCGGACAGGGAAGCAATCAGCCCCAGCATTTT,CASSDPGQGSNQPQHF
.,TRBD2,TRBJ2-5,TRBV3-1/TRBV3-2,TGTGCCAGCAGCCGGGGGATAGCGGGAGGAGAGACCCAGTACTTC,CASSRGIAGGETQYF
.,TRBD1,TRBJ1-2,TRBV18,TGTGCCAGCACCGATGGGACAGGGTACGGCTACACCTTC,CASTDGTGYGYTF
.,.,TRBJ1-3,TRBV30,TGTGCCTGGAGATCTCGGGGGTCTGGAAACACCATATATTTT,CAWRSRGSGNTIYF
.,.,TRBJ1-1,TRBV4-2,TGTGCCAGCAGCCAAGGGGAGGACACTGAAGCTTTCTTT,CASSQGEDTEAFF
.,.,TRBJ1-4,TRBV15,TGTGCCACCAGCAGAGACAAGAGGGCCAATGAAAAACTGTTTTTT,CATSRDKRANEKLFF
once,TRBD1,TRBJ1-5,TRBV19,TGTGCCAGGAGGGAGATGGGACAGGGGTGTAGTGGGAATCAGCCCCAGCATTTT,CARREMGQGCSGNQPQHF
.,.,TRBJ1-6,TRBV28,TGTGCCAGCAGTAGCGGGATTGATAATTCACCCCTCCACTTT,CASSSGIDNSPLHF
.,.,TRBJ1-3,TRBV28,TGTGCCAGCAGTCAGGGGAAAGCGCACACCATATATTTT,CASSQGKAHTIYF
.,.,TRBJ2-1,TRBV23-1,TGCGCCAGCAGTCCGGTACCGAGGGTAGGCGATCCTCACAATGAGCAGTTCTTC,CASSPVPRVGDPHNEQFF
few,TRBD1,TRBJ1-6,TRBV27,TGTGCCAGCAGTCGACAGGGGGCGCAAGGGCCCCTCCACTTT,CASSRQGAQGPLHF
.,TRBD2,TRBJ2-1,TRBV11-1,TGTGCCAGCAGCTTAGCCTGGGAGGGACTTAATGAGCAGTTCTTC,CASSLAWEGLNEQFF
.,TRBD2,TRBJ2-1,TRBV9,TGTGCCAGCAGCTCTCTAGCGGGGAGCTCCTACAATGAGCAGTTCTTC,CASSSLAGSSYNEQFF
few,.,TRBJ1-1,TRBV5-1,TGCGCCAGCAGCTTGGCCAGGGTGAACACTGAAGCTTTCTTT,CASSLARVNTEAFF
.,TRBD2,TRBJ2-3,TRBV7-2,TGTGCCAGCACCCCCGGGACTAGGTCCCTTTTTGTAGATACGCAGTATTTT,CASTPGTRSLFVDTQYF
.,TRBD2,TRBJ2-1,TRBV5-4,TGTGCCAGCAGCACCGAGCGGGGGAATGAGCAGTTCTTC,CASSTERGNEQFF
.,TRBD1,TRBJ1-2,TRBV6-5,TGTGCCAGCAGGTTATCAGGGGGCTATGGCTACACCTTC,CASRLSGGYGYTF
.,TRBD2,TRBJ2-1,TRBV10-3,TGTGCCATCAGGAACCCTTCAGGGAGGGCGGGCTACAATGAGCAGTTCTTC,CAIRNPSGRAGYNEQFF
.,TRBD1,TRBJ2-1,TRBV28,TGTGCCAGCGGACAACAGGGGTGGAATGAGCAGTTCTTC,CASGQQGWNEQFF
.,.,TRBJ1-1,TRBV7-2,TGTGCCAGCAGCATAAGACAGGCGGGCACTGAAGCTTTCTTT,CASSIRQAGTEAFF
.,.,TRBJ2-7,TRBV7-9,TGTGCCAGCAGCTTAGCAGGGGCGCGTCCCTACGAGCAGTACTTC,CASSLAGARPYEQYF
.,.,TRBJ1-2,TRBV28,TGTGCCAGCAGTCCCCCTGATGGCTACACCTTC,CASSPPDGYTF
.,.,TRBJ2-5,TRBV7-3,TGTGCCAGCAGCTTCAGGGTTGGAGAGACCCAGTACTTC,CASSFRVGETQYF
.,.,TRBJ2-5,TRBV6-2/TRBV6-3,TGTGCCAGCAGTTACTCGCGGACTCGTAGGGAGACCCAGTACTTC,CASSYSRTRRETQYF
.,.,TRBJ2-7,TRBV5-5,TGTGCCAGCAGCCCCCCCCCAGGGAGGTACGAGCAGTACTTC,CASSPPPGRYEQYF
.,TRBD2,TRBJ2-2,TRBV7-3,TGTGCCAGCCAGCTAGCGGGAGGGCAGACCGGGGAGCTGTTTTTT,CASQLAGGQTGELFF
once,.,TRBJ2-5,TRBV28,TGTGCCAGCACTGGGTTTAGGGGCCAAGAGACCCAGTACTTC,CASTGFRGQETQYF
.,.,TRBJ1-3,TRBV19,TGTGCCAGTAGTGTCGGTGGAGAGGTTGGAAACACCATATATTTT,CASSVGGEVGNTIYF
.,TRBD1,TRBJ1-5,TRBV2,TGTGCCAGCAGAAAACAGGGGACGGGCAATCAGCCCCAGCATTTT,CASRKQGTGNQPQHF
.,TRBD1,TRBJ1-2,TRBV19,TGTGCCGCCTCGACAGGGTTGTATGGCTACACCTTC,CAASTGLYGYTF
.,.,TRBJ1-4,TRBV10-1,TGCGCCAGCAGTGAAGTAGGACAGCGAAAACTGTTTTTT,CASSEVGQRKLFF
.,.,TRBJ2-2,TRBV7-2,TGTGCCAGCAGCCCCACCAGTTACACCGGGGAGCTGTTTTTT,CASSPTSYTGELFF
few,.,TRBJ1-1,TRBV9,TGTGCCAGCAGCGTGATGTCCGAGTTGAACACTGAAGCTTTCTTT,CASSVMSELNTEAFF
.,.,TRBJ1-1,TRBV5-1,TGCGCCAGCAGCTTGGTTAGGGGCTGGGACACTGAAGCTTTCTTT,CASSLVRGWDTEAFF
.,.,TRBJ2-1,TRBV5-1,TGCGCCAGCAGCTTGGCCAATAGCGCAGGCTCCTACAATGAGCAGTTCTTC,CASSLANSAGSYNEQFF
few,TRBD1,TRBJ1-2,TRBV7-3,TGTGCCAGCAGCTTAGGACAGGGGTCTCGAGGTGGCTACACCTTC,CASSLGQGSRGGYTF
.,TRBD2,TRBJ2-6,TRBV7-2,TGTGCCAGCAGCTTAGCCCCCCGGTTAGCGGGACAAGGTGGGGCCAACGTCCTGACTTTC,CASSLAPRLAGQGGANVLTF
.,TRBD1,TRBJ2-3,TRBV15,TGTGCCACCAGCAAGGACAGGGTTAGCACAGATACGCAGTATTTT,CATSKDRVSTDTQYF
.,.,TRBJ1-2,TRBV27,TGTGCCAGCAGTTTAGGCAGGGGAAGATTTGACTATGGCTACACCTTC,CASSLGRGRFDYGYTF
.,.,TRBJ1-3,TRBV27,TGTGCCAGCAGTTCCCTCTCTGGAAACACCATATATTTT,CASSSLSGNTIYF
few,TRBD2,TRBJ2-4,TRBV27,TGTGCCAGCAGTTTACAAGTCGGGAGGGCGGAAGAGAAAAACATTCAGTACTTC,CASSLQVGRAEEKNIQYF
.,.,TRBJ2-6,TRBV10-3,TGTGCCATCAGTGAGTGGGGCCAGAGCTCTGGGGCCAACGTCCTGACTTTC,CAISEWGQSSGANVLTF
.,.,TRBJ2-7,TRBV18,TGTGCCAGCTCACCACCGACAGTCTACGAGCAGTACTTC,CASSPPTVYEQYF